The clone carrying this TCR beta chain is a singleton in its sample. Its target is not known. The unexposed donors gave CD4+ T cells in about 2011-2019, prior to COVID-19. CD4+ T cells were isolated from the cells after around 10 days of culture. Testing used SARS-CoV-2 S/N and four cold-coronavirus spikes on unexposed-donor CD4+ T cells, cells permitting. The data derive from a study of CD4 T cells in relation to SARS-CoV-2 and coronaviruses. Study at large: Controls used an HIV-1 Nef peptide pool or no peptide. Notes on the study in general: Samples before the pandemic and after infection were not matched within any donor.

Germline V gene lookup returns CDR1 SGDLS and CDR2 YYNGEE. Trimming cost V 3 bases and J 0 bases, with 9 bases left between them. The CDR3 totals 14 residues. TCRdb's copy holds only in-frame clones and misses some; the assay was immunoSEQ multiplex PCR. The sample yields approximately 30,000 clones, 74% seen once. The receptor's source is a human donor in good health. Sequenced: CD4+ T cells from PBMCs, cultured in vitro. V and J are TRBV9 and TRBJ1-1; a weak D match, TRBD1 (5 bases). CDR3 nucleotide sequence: TGTGCCAGCAGCGCCGGGACCTTGAACACTGAAGCTTTCTTT. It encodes CASSAGTLNTEAFF.